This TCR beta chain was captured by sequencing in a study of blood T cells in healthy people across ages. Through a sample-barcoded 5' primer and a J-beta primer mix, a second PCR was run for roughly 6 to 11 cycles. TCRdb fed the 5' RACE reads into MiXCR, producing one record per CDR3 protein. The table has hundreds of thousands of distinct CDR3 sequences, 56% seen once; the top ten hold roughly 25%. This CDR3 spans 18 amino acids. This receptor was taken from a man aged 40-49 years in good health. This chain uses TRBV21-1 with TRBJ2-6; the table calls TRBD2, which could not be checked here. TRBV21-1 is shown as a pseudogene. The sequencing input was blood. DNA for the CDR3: TGTGCCAGCAGCTCGATACTAGCGGGAGACTCTGGGGCCAACGTCCTGACTTTC. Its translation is CASSSILAGDSGANVLTF.